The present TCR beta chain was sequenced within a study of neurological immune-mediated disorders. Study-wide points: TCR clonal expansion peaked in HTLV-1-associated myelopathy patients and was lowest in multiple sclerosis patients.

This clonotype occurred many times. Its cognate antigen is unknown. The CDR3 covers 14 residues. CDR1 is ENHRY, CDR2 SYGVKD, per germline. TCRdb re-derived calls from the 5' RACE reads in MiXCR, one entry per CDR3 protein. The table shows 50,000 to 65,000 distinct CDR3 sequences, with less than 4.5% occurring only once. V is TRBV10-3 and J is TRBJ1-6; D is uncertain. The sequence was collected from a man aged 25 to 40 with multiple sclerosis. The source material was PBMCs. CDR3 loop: CAATEGSYNSPLHF. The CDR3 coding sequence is TGTGCTGCTACCGAGGGCTCCTATAATTCACCCCTCCACTTT.